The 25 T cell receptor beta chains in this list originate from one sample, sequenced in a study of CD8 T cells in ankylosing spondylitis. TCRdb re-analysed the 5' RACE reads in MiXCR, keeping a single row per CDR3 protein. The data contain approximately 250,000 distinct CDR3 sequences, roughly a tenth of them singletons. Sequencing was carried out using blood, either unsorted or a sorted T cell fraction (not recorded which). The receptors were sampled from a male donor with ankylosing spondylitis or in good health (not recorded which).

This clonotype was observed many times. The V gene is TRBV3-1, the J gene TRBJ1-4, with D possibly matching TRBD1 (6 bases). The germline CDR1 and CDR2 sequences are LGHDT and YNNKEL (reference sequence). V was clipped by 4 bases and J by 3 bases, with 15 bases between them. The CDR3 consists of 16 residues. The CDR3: CASSRRGEGANEKLFF. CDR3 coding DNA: TGTGCCAGCAGCCGCCGAGGGGAGGGGGCTAATGAAAAACTGTTTTTT.

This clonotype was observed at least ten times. CDR3 sequence (DNA): TGCAGTGCTAGACTGGGACTAGCGGGATGGCTTAGGGGTGAGCAGTTCTTC. Translating it yields CSARLGLAGWLRGEQFF. The V call is TRBV20-1, the J call TRBJ2-1; 13 positions match TRBD2. Germline values: CDR1 DFQATT, CDR2 SNEGSKA (reference sequence). This CDR3 has 17 residues. V shed 2 bases and J 9 bases; nucleotides not matched to a gene: 13.

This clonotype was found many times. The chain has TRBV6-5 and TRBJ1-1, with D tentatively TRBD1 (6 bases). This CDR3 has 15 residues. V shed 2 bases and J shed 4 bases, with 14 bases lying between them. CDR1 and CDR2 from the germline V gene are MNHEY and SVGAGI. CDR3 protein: CASSYAAGVGTEAFF. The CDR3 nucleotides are TGTGCCAGCAGTTACGCCGCAGGGGTTGGCACTGAAGCTTTCTTT.

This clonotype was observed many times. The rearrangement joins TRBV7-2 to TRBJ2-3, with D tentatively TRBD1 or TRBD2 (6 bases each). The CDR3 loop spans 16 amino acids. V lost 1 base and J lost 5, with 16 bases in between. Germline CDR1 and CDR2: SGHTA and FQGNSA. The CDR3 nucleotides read TGTGCCAGCAGCTTAGGGATAGGGGGGCTGGGAGATACGCAGTATTTT. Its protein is CASSLGIGGLGDTQYF.

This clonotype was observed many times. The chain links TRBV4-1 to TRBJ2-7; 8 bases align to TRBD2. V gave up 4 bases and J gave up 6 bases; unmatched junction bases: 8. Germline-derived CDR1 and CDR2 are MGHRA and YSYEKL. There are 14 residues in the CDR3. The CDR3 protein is CASSPGLVVGEQYF. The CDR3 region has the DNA TGCGCCAGCAGCCCGGGACTAGTTGTTGGCGAGCAGTACTTC.

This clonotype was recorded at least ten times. CDR3: CASSLLGVYNSPLHF. CDR3 bases: TGTGCCAGCAGCCTCCTGGGGGTTTATAATTCACCCCTCCACTTT. The V call is TRBV7-2, the J call TRBJ1-6; maybe TRBD1 (5 bases). The CDR3 totals 15 residues. The germline V gene has CDR1 SGHTA and CDR2 FQGNSA. Trimming removed 5 bases from V and 4 bases from J, with 12 bases in between.

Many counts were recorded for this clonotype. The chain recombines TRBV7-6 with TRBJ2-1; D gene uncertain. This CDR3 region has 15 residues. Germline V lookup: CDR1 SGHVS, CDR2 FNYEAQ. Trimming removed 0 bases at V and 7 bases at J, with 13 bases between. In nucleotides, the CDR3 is TGTGCCAGCAGCTTAGCATCGCCGGGTCGAAATGAGCAGTTCTTC. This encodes CASSLASPGRNEQFF.

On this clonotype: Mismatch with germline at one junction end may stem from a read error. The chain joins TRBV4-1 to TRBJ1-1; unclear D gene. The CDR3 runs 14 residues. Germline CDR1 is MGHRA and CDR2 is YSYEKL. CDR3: CASSQEREHYEAFF. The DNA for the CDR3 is TGCGCCAGCAGTCAAGAACGAGAGCACTATGAAGCTTTCTTT.

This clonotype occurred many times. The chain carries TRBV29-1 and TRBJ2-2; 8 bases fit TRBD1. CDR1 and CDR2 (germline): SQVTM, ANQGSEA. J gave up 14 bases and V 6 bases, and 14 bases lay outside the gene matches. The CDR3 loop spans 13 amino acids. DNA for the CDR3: TGCAGCGTACCGGGACAGGCCCACGGGGGTCTGTTTTTT. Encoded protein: CSVPGQAHGGLFF.

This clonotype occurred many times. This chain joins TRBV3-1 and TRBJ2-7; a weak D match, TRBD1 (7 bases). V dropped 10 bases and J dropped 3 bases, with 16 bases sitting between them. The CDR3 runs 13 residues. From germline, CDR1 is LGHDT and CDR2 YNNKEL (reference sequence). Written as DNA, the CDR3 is TGTGCCACCGGAGGGGGCATGATCTACGAGCAGTACTTC. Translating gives CATGGGMIYEQYF.

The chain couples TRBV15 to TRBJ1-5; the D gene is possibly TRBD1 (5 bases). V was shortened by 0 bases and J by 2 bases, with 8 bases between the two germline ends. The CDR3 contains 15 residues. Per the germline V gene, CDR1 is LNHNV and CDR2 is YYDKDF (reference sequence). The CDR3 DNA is TGTGCCACCAGCAGAGAGGGGGATGGCAATCAGCCCCAGCATTTT. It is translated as CATSREGDGNQPQHF.

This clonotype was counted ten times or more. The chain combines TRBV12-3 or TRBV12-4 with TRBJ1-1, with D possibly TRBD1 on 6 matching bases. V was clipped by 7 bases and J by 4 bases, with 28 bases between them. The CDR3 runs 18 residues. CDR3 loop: CASIGAHGGAYWATEAFF. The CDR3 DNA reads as TGTGCCAGCATTGGAGCCCATGGGGGGGCTTATTGGGCCACTGAAGCTTTCTTT.

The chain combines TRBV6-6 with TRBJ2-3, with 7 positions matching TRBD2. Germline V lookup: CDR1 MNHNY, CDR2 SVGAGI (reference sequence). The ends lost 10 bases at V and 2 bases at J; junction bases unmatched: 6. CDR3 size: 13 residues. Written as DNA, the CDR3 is TGTGCCACGGGGGGAGCCATCACAGATACGCAGTATTTT. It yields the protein CATGGAITDTQYF.

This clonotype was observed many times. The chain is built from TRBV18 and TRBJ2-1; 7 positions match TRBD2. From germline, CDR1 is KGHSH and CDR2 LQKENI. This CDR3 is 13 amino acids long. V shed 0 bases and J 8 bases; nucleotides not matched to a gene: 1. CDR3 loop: CASSPPGGDEQFF. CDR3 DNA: TGTGCCAGCTCACCACCGGGGGGGGATGAGCAGTTCTTC.

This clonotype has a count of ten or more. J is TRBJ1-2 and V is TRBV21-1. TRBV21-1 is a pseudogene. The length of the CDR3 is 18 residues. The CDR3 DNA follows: TGTGCCAGCAGCGACACCTCTTCGCTTATAAGAACCCTCTATGGCTACACCTTC. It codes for CASSDTSSLIRTLYGYTF.

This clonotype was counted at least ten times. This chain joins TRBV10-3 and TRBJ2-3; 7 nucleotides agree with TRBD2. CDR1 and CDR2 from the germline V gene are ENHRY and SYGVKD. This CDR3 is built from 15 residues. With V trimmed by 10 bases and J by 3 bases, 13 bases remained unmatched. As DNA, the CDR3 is TGTGCCACTTCGGCCTCAGCGGGGTTAACAGATACGCAGTATTTT. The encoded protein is CATSASAGLTDTQYF.

The CDR3 nucleotides read TGCAGTGCTAGTAGAAGGGCGGGTGAGCAGTTCTTC. Its protein is CSASRRAGEQFF. The gene calls are TRBV20-1 and TRBJ2-1; weak D call: TRBD2 (5 bases). Germline-derived CDR1 and CDR2 are DFQATT and SNEGSKA (reference sequence). V lost 3 bases and J 9 bases, leaving 12 bases between the germline ends. The CDR3 extends over 12 amino acids.

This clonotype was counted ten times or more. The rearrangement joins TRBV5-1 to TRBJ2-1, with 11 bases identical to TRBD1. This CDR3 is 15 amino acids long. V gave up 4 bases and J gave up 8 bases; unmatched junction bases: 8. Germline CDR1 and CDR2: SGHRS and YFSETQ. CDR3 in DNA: TGCGCCAGCAGCCACGGACAGGGGGCGGGGGATGAGCAGTTCTTC. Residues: CASSHGQGAGDEQFF.

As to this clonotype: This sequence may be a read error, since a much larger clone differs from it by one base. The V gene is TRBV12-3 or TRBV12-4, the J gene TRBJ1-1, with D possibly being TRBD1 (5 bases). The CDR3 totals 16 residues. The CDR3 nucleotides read TGTGCCACCAGTTTCAGGGCAGGCGTTCGGAACACTGAAGCTTTCTTT. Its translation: CATSFRAGVRNTEAFF.

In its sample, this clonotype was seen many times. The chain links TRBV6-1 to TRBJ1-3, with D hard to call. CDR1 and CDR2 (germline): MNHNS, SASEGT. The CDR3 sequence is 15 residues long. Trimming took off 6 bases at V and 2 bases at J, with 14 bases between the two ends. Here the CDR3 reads CASSPLLQPGNTIYF. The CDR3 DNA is TGTGCCAGCAGCCCCCTTCTGCAGCCTGGAAACACCATATATTTT.

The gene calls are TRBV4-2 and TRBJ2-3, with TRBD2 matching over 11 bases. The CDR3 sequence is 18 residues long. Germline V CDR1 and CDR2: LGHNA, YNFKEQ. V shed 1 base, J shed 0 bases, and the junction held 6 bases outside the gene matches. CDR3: CASSQVLAGGGSTDTQYF. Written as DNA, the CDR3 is TGTGCCAGCAGCCAAGTTCTAGCGGGGGGCGGGAGCACAGATACGCAGTATTTT.

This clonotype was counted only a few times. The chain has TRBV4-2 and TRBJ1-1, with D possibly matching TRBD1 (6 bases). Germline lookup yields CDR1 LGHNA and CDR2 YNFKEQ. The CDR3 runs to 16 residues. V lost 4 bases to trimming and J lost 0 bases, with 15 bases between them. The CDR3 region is CASSLEGGPLNTEAFF. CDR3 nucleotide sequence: TGTGCCAGCAGCCTGGAAGGGGGGCCCCTGAACACTGAAGCTTTCTTT.

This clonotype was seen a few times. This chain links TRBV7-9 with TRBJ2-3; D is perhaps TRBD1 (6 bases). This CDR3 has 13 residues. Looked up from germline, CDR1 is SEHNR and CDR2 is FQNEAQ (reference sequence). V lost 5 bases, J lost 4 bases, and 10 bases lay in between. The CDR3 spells CASSRTEPDTQYF. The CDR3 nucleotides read TGTGCCAGCAGCCGGACAGAACCAGATACGCAGTATTTT. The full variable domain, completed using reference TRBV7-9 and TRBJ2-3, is DTGVSQNPRHKITKRGQNVTFRCDPISEHNRLYWYRQTLGQGPEFLTYFQNEAQLEKSRLLSDRFSAERPKGSFSTLEIQRTEQGDSAMYLCASSRTEPDTQYFGPGTRLTVL.

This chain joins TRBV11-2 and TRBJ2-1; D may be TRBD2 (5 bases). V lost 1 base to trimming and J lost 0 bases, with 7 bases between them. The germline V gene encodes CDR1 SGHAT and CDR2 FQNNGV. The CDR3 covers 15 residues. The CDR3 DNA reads TGTGCCAGCAGCTTAGCGGGATTCTCCTACAATGAGCAGTTCTTC. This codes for CASSLAGFSYNEQFF. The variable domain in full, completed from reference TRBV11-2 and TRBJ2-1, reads EAGVAQSPRYKIIEKRQSVAFWCNPISGHATLYWYQQILGQGPKLLIQFQNNGVVDDSQLPKDRFSAERLKGVDSTLKIQPAKLEDSAVYLCASSLAGFSYNEQFFGPGTRLTVL.

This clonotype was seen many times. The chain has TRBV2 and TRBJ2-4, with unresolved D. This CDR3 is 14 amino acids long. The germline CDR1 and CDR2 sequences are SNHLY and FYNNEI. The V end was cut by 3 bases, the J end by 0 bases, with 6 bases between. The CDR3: CASSELLAKNIQYF. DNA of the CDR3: TGTGCCAGCAGTGAGCTGTTAGCCAAAAACATTCAGTACTTC.